A single sample is the source of the 21 T cell receptor beta chains below, sequenced in a study of HIV-infected patients and healthy controls. Whole blood was used without fractionation, so all unsorted peripheral T cells were included. Reverse transcription used 500 to 550 ng RNA and constant-region primers for alpha and beta. Each of the alpha and beta chains got its own library through chain-specific third strand synthesis with indices. TCRdb reanalysed the 5' RACE reads using MiXCR and keeps one entry per CDR3 protein. The repertoire holds about 15,000 distinct CDR3 sequences, with roughly 7.6% as singletons. Sequenced material: blood. All receptors come from an adult in good health.

There are many counts of this clonotype. This CDR3 is CATSDPPGGSGNTIYF. The CDR3 DNA sequence: TGTGCCACCAGTGATCCCCCGGGTGGCTCTGGAAACACCATATATTTT. V usage is TRBV24-1 and J usage is TRBJ1-3; D unclear. Germline V gene data show CDR1 as KGHDR and CDR2 as SFDVKD. Deletions cut 3 bases from V and 0 bases from J, with 11 bases between. The CDR3 has 16 amino acids.

This clonotype was counted ten times or more. The V call is TRBV7-2, the J call TRBJ2-7, with D uncertain. V lost 1 base and J lost 0, with 16 bases in between. The germline CDR1 and CDR2 sequences are SGHTA and FQGNSA. This CDR3 contains 17 residues. The CDR3 sequence is CASSLGGRAESSYEQYF. The CDR3 bases are TGTGCCAGCAGCTTAGGAGGAAGGGCGGAGAGCTCCTACGAGCAGTACTTC.

The CDR3 coding sequence is TGTGCCAGTAATAGCGGGGGGTTGGATGAGCAGTTCTTC. It translates to CASNSGGLDEQFF. This chain links TRBV19 with TRBJ2-1; 10 bases line up with TRBD2. V shed 7 bases and J 8 bases; nucleotides not matched to a gene: 5. The germline gives CDR1 LNHDA, CDR2 SQIVND (reference sequence). The CDR3 is 13 residues long.

This clonotype is medium-sized by share. V usage is TRBV20-1 and J usage is TRBJ2-7; TRBD1 aligns across 7 bases. The CDR3 is 14 residues long. Germline CDR1 reads DFQATT; CDR2 reads SNEGSKA (reference sequence). Trimming at V came to 0 bases and at J to 6 bases, leaving 8 bases not matched to a gene. The CDR3 reads CSAREGTEPFEQYF. CDR3 nucleotides: TGCAGTGCTAGAGAGGGGACAGAGCCTTTCGAGCAGTACTTC.

The V and J genes are TRBV6-6 and TRBJ1-1; 7 nucleotides line up with TRBD1. CDR1 and CDR2 (germline): MNHNY, SVGAGI (reference sequence). CDR3 length equals 12 residues. V gave up 5 bases and J gave up 10 bases; unmatched junction bases: 7. CDR3 protein: CASSPGQEVAFF. CDR3 coding DNA: TGTGCCAGCAGTCCCGGACAGGAGGTAGCTTTCTTT.

This clonotype was counted a few times. The gene calls are TRBV20-1 and TRBJ2-4; 9 bases line up with TRBD2. After removal of 5 bases from V and 8 bases from J, the junction contained 10 bases not matched to a gene. The germline V gene encodes CDR1 DFQATT and CDR2 SNEGSKA (reference sequence). The CDR3 covers 14 residues. In nucleotides, the CDR3 is TGCAGTGCTCTCCTTAGCGGGAGAGGGGACATTCAGTACTTC. It encodes CSALLSGRGDIQYF.

This clonotype was found a few times. The chain employs TRBV29-1 and TRBJ1-2; no definite D call. Trimming cost V 8 bases and J 4 bases, with 14 bases left between them. Germline-derived CDR1 and CDR2 are SQVTM and ANQGSEA. This CDR3 comprises 12 residues. The CDR3 is CSSEGGSYGYTF. In DNA form, the CDR3 reads TGCAGCTCCGAGGGAGGGAGCTATGGCTACACCTTC.

This clonotype is medium-sized (0.01 to 0.1%) within its sample. V gene TRBV7-9 combines with J gene TRBJ2-1; TRBD2 might be the D (5 bases). This CDR3 contains 15 residues. Germline V gives CDR1 SEHNR, CDR2 FQNEAQ (reference sequence). The CDR3 spells CGARRASFSYNEQFF. DNA of the CDR3: TGTGGGGCCCGGCGGGCCTCGTTTTCCTACAATGAGCAGTTCTTC.

This clonotype is termed medium-sized. V usage is TRBV7-2 and J usage is TRBJ2-7; TRBD2 aligns across 8 bases. V gave up 8 bases and J gave up 5 bases; unmatched junction bases: 11. The germline V gene encodes CDR1 SGHTA and CDR2 FQGNSA. The length of the CDR3 is 14 residues. Written as DNA, the CDR3 is TGTGCCAGCGCTCTGGGACTAGGGAGACACGAGCAGTACTTC. Its protein is CASALGLGRHEQYF.

This clonotype is medium-sized. The chain carries TRBV20-1 and TRBJ1-5, with a weak D call TRBD1 (5 bases). V shed 6 bases and J shed 2 bases, with 17 bases lying between them. The CDR3 runs 15 residues. Germline V CDR1 and CDR2: DFQATT, SNEGSKA (reference sequence). CDR3 region: CSAQAPSGGNQPQHF. The CDR3 bases are TGCAGTGCCCAGGCGCCTTCGGGGGGCAATCAGCCCCAGCATTTT.

In its sample, this clonotype was seen a few times. This chain uses TRBV5-1 with TRBJ1-1, with D tentatively TRBD1 (6 bases). This CDR3 contains 16 residues. Germline V gene sequence: CDR1 SGHRS, CDR2 YFSETQ. V lost 3 bases and J lost 1, with 16 bases in between. CDR3 DNA: TGCGCCAGCAGCTCACAGAATACAGGGACGAACACTGAAGCTTTCTTT. This sequence encodes CASSSQNTGTNTEAFF.

Judged by abundance, this clonotype is medium-sized (0.01 to 0.1%). The chain combines TRBV28 with TRBJ2-5; TRBD2 might be the D (5 bases). V shed 3 bases and J shed 2 bases, with 22 bases lying between them. CDR3 length: 18 residues. Germline V CDR1 and CDR2: MDHEN, SYDVKM. The CDR3 reads CASSFWMIGVEVQETQYF. CDR3 DNA: TGTGCCAGCAGTTTCTGGATGATTGGCGTGGAGGTACAAGAGACCCAGTACTTC.

Many counts were recorded for this clonotype. This sequence joins TRBV27 and TRBJ2-2, with D possibly matching TRBD1 (7 bases). V shed 3 bases and J shed 1 base, with 15 bases lying between them. The CDR3 has 17 amino acids. Germline CDR1 reads MNHEY; CDR2 reads SMNVEV (reference sequence). The CDR3: CASSLGPGGMNTGELFF. The CDR3, as DNA: TGTGCCAGCAGTTTGGGGCCAGGGGGGATGAACACCGGGGAGCTGTTTTTT.

This clonotype was found many times. The V gene is TRBV6-6, the J gene TRBJ2-5, with D perhaps TRBD1 or TRBD2 (5 bases each). The CDR3 has 13 residues. Germline CDR1 and CDR2: MNHNY and SVGAGI (reference sequence). The V end lost 2 bases, the J end lost 1 base, and 5 bases lay between the germline ends. The CDR3 loop reads CASSYGGQETQYF. The CDR3 region has the DNA TGTGCCAGCAGTTACGGGGGCCAAGAGACCCAGTACTTC.

Many counts were recorded for this clonotype. The J gene is TRBJ2-2, the V gene TRBV4-2; no firm D call. V lost 1 base and J lost 10, with 4 bases in between. In germline, CDR1 is LGHNA, CDR2 YNFKEQ. CDR3 size: 11 residues. The CDR3 is CASSQGAELFF. In nucleotides, the CDR3 is TGTGCCAGCAGCCAAGGGGCGGAGCTGTTTTTT.

This clonotype has at least ten counts. The chain is built from TRBV7-9 and TRBJ1-1; D gene uncertain. Trimming pared 0 bases from V and 5 bases from J, leaving 7 bases between. The CDR3 has 13 amino acids. The germline gives CDR1 SEHNR, CDR2 FQNEAQ (reference sequence). The CDR3 here is CASSLAGLTEAFF. In nucleotides, the CDR3 is TGTGCCAGCAGCTTAGCGGGGTTGACTGAAGCTTTCTTT.

This clonotype has a count of ten or more. CDR3 sequence reads: CSAAVYSNQPQHF. The CDR3 region has the DNA TGCAGTGCGGCGGTCTATAGCAATCAGCCCCAGCATTTT. V usage is TRBV20-1 and J usage is TRBJ1-5; D is unresolved. The germline V and J ends were trimmed by 6 bases and 0 bases, with 9 bases remaining between them. The CDR3 runs 13 residues. Germline V lookup: CDR1 DFQATT, CDR2 SNEGSKA (reference sequence).

This clonotype was detected many times. The V gene is TRBV20-1, the J gene TRBJ2-3; the D gene is possibly TRBD2 (6 bases). In germline, CDR1 is DFQATT, CDR2 SNEGSKA (reference sequence). V lost 7 bases and J 4 bases, leaving 18 bases between the germline ends. The CDR3 covers 14 residues. CDR3 nucleotides: TGCAGTGGGGGGAGCGGGCTTGGGGCAGATACGCAGTATTTT. This codes for CSGGSGLGADTQYF.

This clonotype appeared a few times. The chain employs TRBV12-3 or TRBV12-4 and TRBJ1-1; the D gene is possibly TRBD1 (6 bases). V dropped 6 bases and J dropped 1 base, with 12 bases sitting between them. This CDR3 has 14 amino acids. In DNA, the CDR3 is TGTGCCAGCAGCCTTGGACAGTCGAACACTGAAGCTTTCTTT. Protein sequence: CASSLGQSNTEAFF.

This clonotype has ten or more counts. The genes are TRBV20-1 and TRBJ1-2; no definite D call. CDR3 length equals 12 residues. V was shortened by 5 bases and J by 3 bases, with 10 bases between the two germline ends. The germline V gene has CDR1 DFQATT and CDR2 SNEGSKA (reference sequence). Here the CDR3 DNA reads TGCAGTGCTTTAGACACCGACTATGGCTACACCTTC. Translated: CSALDTDYGYTF.

This clonotype was recorded many times. V is TRBV4-2 and J is TRBJ2-1, with 8 bases fitting TRBD2. V lost 0 bases, J lost 8 bases, and 6 bases stayed unmatched. The CDR3 spans 15 residues. Germline V lookup: CDR1 LGHNA, CDR2 YNFKEQ. The CDR3 is CASSQEAGVLYEQFF. In DNA, the CDR3 is TGTGCCAGCAGCCAAGAAGCGGGGGTTTTGTATGAGCAGTTCTTC.